A selection of T cell receptor beta chains follows, all from one sample in a study of Graves' ophthalmopathy and Graves' hyperthyroidism. Each CDR3 protein gets one entry after TCRdb re-called the multiplex PCR reads with MiXCR. The sample has about 220,000 distinct CDR3 sequences, roughly 21% seen once; the top ten hold about 46%. Input material: peripheral blood. Receptors originate from a woman aged 50 to 60 with Graves' ophthalmopathy. The CDR3 runs from the conserved cysteine through the conserved F or W. D genes are given only for firm matches. Only part of the rows carry a size: once, few, many, or a class if the clone is expanded.

d_call clone_size cdr3_length j_call v_call cdr3_aa cdr3_nt
- many 14 TRBJ2-6 TRBV7-7 CASSLAPGANVLTF TGTGCTAGCAGCTTAGCACCTGGGGCCAACGTCCTGACTTTC
TRBD1 many 14 TRBJ1-1 TRBV20-1 CSARAGTVNTEAFF TGCAGTGCTAGAGCAGGGACAGTGAACACTGAAGCTTTCTTT
- - 14 TRBJ2-7 TRBV3-1 CASSPGTPTAGQYF TGTGCCAGCAGCCCTGGGACGCCGACCGCTGGGCAGTACTTC
TRBD2 many 15 TRBJ2-7 TRBV7-2 CASSLTGTSSYEQYF TGTGCCAGCAGCTTGACCGGGACTAGCTCCTACGAGCAGTACTTC
- many 16 TRBJ1-6 TRBV28 CASSSHAGTLNSPLHF TGTGCCAGCAGTTCTCACGCCGGGACCCTTAATTCACCCCTCCACTTT
- many 14 TRBJ1-1 TRBV28 CASSYAGGRAEAFF TGTGCCAGCAGTTACGCAGGAGGAAGGGCTGAAGCTTTCTTT
- - 15 TRBJ1-1 TRBV7-9 CASSFVSGKRSEAFF TGTGCCAGCAGCTTCGTTTCAGGGAAGAGGTCTGAAGCTTTCTTT
TRBD1 - 14 TRBJ1-2 TRBV12-3/TRBV12-4 CTSSLAGGNYGYTF TGTACCAGCAGTTTAGCAGGGGGTAACTATGGCTACACCTTC
TRBD2 many 16 TRBJ2-7 TRBV7-8 CASSPPFSGPTYEQYF TGTGCCAGCAGCCCACCCTTTAGCGGGCCCACCTACGAGCAGTACTTC
- - 17 TRBJ1-5 TRBV6-1 CASRWMGDGDSNQPQHF TGTGCCAGCAGGTGGATGGGGGACGGGGATAGCAATCAGCCCCAGCATTTT
TRBD1 - 13 TRBJ2-7 TRBV24-1 CATSDRTGYEQYF TGTGCCACCAGTGATCGGACAGGGTACGAGCAGTACTTC
TRBD1 - 16 TRBJ1-2 TRBV6-5 CASSYSGQGAGYGYTF TGTGCCAGCAGTTACTCGGGACAGGGGGCGGGCTATGGCTACACCTTC
TRBD1 - 16 TRBJ1-2 TRBV7-8 CASSLGQGAVNYGYTF TGTGCCAGCAGCTTAGGGCAGGGGGCGGTTAACTATGGCTACACCTTC
- many 13 TRBJ1-5 TRBV6-1 CASSGRVNQPQHF TGTGCCAGCAGTGGCAGGGTAAATCAGCCCCAGCATTTT
- many 14 TRBJ2-5 TRBV15 CATGEGVLRETQYF TGTGCCACCGGGGAGGGGGTTTTAAGGGAGACCCAGTACTTC
TRBD1 many 15 TRBJ1-6 TRBV11-2 CASSSQGQGNSPLHF TGTGCCAGCAGCTCCCAGGGACAGGGAAATTCACCCCTCCACTTT
- many 13 TRBJ2-7 TRBV7-2 CASSVRQSYEQYF TGTGCCAGCAGCGTTCGACAGAGTTACGAGCAGTACTTC
- few 13 TRBJ2-7 TRBV11-2 CASSLAYGGEQYF TGTGCCAGCAGCTTAGCCTACGGGGGCGAGCAGTACTTC
- many 13 TRBJ1-5 TRBV12-3/TRBV12-4 CASSLTDNQPQHF TGTGCCAGCAGTTTAACAGATAATCAGCCCCAGCATTTT
TRBD2 - 16 TRBJ2-5 TRBV3-1 CASSQDASGTFGTQYF TGTGCCAGCAGCCAAGATGCTAGCGGAACCTTCGGGACCCAGTACTTC
- many 13 TRBJ1-1 TRBV10-3 CATRVGVGTEAFF TGTGCCACCCGGGTAGGGGTTGGAACTGAAGCTTTCTTT
- many 15 TRBJ1-5 TRBV15 CATSRTPNSNQPQHF TGTGCCACCAGCAGAACACCAAATAGCAATCAGCCCCAGCATTTT
- - 14 TRBJ2-2 TRBV7-2 CASSEGPNTGELFF TGTGCCAGCAGCGAGGGACCCAACACCGGGGAGCTGTTTTTT
TRBD1 many 12 TRBJ2-3 TRBV2 CASSTRDRKQYF TGTGCCAGCAGTACCCGGGACAGAAAGCAGTATTTT
- many 13 TRBJ2-5 TRBV10-3 CAISEHSQETQYF TGTGCCATCAGTGAGCACAGCCAAGAGACCCAGTACTTC
- many 15 TRBJ1-1 TRBV19 CASNPSGAQNTEAFF TGTGCCAGCAACCCCTCGGGGGCGCAAAACACTGAAGCTTTCTTT
- - 14 TRBJ2-5 TRBV5-1 CASSWELYQETRYF TGCGCCAGCAGCTGGGAGCTGTACCAAGAGACCCGGTACTTC
- many 15 TRBJ1-3 TRBV6-2/TRBV6-3 CASSRGQHSGNTIYF TGTGCCAGCAGTCGAGGACAGCATTCTGGAAACACCATATATTTT
TRBD1 many 15 TRBJ2-5 TRBV6-5 CASSYPTGGEETQYF TGTGCCAGCAGTTACCCGACAGGGGGCGAGGAGACCCAGTACTTC
- many 13 TRBJ1-1 TRBV7-3 CASSFWGGSEAFF TGTGCCAGCAGCTTCTGGGGTGGATCTGAAGCTTTCTTT
TRBD1 many 17 TRBJ1-1 TRBV3-1 CASSQAGTASGGTEAFF TGTGCCAGCAGCCAAGCCGGGACAGCCTCCGGCGGTACTGAAGCTTTCTTT
- - 13 TRBJ1-1 TRBV12-3/TRBV12-4 CASSITVYTEAFF TGTGCCAGCAGCATTACAGTCTACACTGAAGCTTTCTTT
- - 13 TRBJ1-1 TRBV18 CASSPARGTEAFF TGTGCCAGCTCACCGGCCAGGGGCACTGAAGCTTTCTTT
- many 13 TRBJ2-7 TRBV9 CASSAGSRYEQYF TGTGCCAGCAGCGCGGGTTCCCGCTACGAGCAGTACTTC
- once 14 TRBJ1-1 TRBV11-2 CASSSPSGRTEAFF TGTGCCAGCAGCTCGCCATCTGGGCGGACTGAAGCTTTCTTT
TRBD2 many 15 TRBJ2-5 TRBV19 CASSTRLARGETQYF TGTGCCAGTAGTACCCGACTAGCGCGAGGAGAGACCCAGTACTTC